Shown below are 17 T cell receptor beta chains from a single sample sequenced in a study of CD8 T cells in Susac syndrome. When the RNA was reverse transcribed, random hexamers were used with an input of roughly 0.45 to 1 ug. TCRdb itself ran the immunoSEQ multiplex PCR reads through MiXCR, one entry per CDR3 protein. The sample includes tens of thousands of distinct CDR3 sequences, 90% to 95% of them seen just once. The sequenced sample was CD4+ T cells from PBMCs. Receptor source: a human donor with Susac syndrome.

The CDR3 is CASSAIPGDTEAFF. The CDR3 DNA reads as TGTGCCAGCAGTGCAATTCCAGGGGACACTGAAGCTTTCTTT. The J gene is TRBJ1-1, the V gene TRBV25-1; perhaps TRBD1 as D (6 bases). The CDR3 extends over 14 amino acids. CDR1 MGHDK and CDR2 SYGVNS come from the germline V gene. V lost 4 bases and J 3 bases, leaving 12 bases between the germline ends.

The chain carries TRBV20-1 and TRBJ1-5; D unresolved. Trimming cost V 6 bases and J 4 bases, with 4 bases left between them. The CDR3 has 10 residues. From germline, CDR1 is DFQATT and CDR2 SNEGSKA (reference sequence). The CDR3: CSARNQPQHF. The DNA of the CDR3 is TGCAGTGCCCGGAATCAGCCCCAGCATTTT.

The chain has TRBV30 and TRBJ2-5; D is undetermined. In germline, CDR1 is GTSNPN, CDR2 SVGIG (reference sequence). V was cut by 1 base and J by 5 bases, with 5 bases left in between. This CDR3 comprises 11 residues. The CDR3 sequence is CAWSEDETQYF. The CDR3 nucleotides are TGTGCCTGGAGTGAAGATGAGACCCAGTACTTC.

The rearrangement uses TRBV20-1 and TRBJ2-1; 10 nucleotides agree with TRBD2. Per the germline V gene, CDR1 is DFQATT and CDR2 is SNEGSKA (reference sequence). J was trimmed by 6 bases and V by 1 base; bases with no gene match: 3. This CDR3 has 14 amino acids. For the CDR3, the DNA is TGCAGTGCTAGAGTTAGCGGGGGGTCCAATGAGCAGTTCTTC. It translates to CSARVSGGSNEQFF.

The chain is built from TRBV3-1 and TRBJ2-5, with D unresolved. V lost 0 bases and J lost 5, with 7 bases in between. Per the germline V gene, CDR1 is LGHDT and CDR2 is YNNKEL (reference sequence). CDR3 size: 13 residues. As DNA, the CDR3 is TGTGCCAGCAGCCAAGACCCACAGGAGACCCAGTACTTC. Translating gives CASSQDPQETQYF.

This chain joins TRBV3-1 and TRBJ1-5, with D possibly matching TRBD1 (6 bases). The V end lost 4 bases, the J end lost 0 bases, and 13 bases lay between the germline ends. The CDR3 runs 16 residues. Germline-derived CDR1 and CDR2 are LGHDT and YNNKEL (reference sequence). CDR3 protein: CASSRSPGDSNQPQHF. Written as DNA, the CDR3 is TGTGCCAGCAGCCGCAGCCCAGGGGATAGCAATCAGCCCCAGCATTTT.

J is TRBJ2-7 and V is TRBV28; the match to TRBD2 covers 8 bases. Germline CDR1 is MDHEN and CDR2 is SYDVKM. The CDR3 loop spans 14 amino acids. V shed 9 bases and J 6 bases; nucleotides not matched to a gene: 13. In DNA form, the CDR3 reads TGTGCCAGTGGAGAGAAGCGGGGACTAGGCGAGCAGTACTTC. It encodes CASGEKRGLGEQYF.

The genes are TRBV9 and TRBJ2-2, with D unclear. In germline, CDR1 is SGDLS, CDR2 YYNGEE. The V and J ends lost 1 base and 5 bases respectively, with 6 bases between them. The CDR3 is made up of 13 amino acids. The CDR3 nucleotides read TGTGCCAGCAGCGTATCCGTTACCGGGGAGCTGTTTTTT. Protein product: CASSVSVTGELFF.

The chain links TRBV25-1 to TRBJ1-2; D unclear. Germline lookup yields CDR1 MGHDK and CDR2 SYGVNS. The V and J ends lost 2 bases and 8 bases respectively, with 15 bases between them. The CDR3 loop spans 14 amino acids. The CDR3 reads CASSEIIFSSGYTF. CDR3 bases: TGTGCCAGCAGTGAAATTATCTTCTCTTCGGGCTACACCTTC.

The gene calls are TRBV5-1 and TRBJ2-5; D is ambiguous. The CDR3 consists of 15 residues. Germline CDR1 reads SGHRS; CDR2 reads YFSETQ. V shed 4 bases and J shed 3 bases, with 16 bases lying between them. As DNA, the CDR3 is TGCGCCAGCAGCCCGGGTCAACAGTGGAAAGAGACCCAGTACTTC. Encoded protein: CASSPGQQWKETQYF.

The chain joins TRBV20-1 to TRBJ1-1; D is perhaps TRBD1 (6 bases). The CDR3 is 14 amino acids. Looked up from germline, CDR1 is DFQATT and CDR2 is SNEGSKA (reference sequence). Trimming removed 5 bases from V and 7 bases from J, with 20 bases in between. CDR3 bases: TGCAGTGCTCCCGACGCGGGGGGCTCATTTGAAGCTTTCTTT. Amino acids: CSAPDAGGSFEAFF.

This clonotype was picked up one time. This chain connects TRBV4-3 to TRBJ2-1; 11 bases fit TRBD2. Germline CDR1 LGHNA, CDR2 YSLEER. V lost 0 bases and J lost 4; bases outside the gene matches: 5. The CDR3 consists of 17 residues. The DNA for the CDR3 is TGCGCCAGCAGCCAAGATCCCCCTAGCGGGGGGTACAATGAGCAGTTCTTC. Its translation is CASSQDPPSGGYNEQFF.

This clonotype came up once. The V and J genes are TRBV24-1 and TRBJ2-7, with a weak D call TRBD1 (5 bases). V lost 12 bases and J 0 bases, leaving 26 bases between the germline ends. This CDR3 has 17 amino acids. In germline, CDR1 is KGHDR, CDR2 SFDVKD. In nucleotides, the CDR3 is TGTGCCGCGTCCTCCTACAACCCCGACAGACCCTCCTACGAGCAGTACTTC. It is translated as CAASSYNPDRPSYEQYF.

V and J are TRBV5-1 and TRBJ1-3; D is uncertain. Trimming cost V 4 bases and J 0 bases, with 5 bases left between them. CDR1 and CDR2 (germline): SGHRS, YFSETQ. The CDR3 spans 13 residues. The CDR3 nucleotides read TGCGCCAGCAGCCACCCCTCTGGAAACACCATATATTTT. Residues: CASSHPSGNTIYF. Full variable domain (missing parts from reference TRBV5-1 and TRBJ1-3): KAGVTQTPRYLIKTRGQQVTLSCSPISGHRSVSWYQQTPGQGLQFLFEYFSETQRNKGNFPGRFSGRQFSNSRSEMNVSTLELGDSALYLCASSHPSGNTIYFGEGSWLTVV.

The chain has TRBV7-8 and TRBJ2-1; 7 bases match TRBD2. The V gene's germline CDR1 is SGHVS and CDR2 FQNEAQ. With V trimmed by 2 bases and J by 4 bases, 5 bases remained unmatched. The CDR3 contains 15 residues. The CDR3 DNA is TGTGCCAGCAGCTTAATGCGGGGGAAATACAATGAGCAGTTCTTC. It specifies CASSLMRGKYNEQFF. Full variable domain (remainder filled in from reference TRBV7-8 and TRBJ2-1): GAGVSQSPRYKVAKRGQDVALRCDPISGHVSLFWYQQALGQGPEFLTYFQNEAQLDKSGLPSDRFFAERPEGSVSTLKIQRTQQEDSAVYLCASSLMRGKYNEQFFGPGTRLTVL.

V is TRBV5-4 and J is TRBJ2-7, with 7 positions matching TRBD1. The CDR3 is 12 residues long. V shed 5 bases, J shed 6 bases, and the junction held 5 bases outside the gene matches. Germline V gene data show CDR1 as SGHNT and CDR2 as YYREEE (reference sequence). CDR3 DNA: TGTGCCAGCAGTTCGACAGGGCGCGAGCAGTACTTC. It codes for CASSSTGREQYF. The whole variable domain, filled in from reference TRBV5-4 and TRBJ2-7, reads ETGVTQSPTHLIKTRGQQVTLRCSSQSGHNTVSWYQQALGQGPQFIFQYYREEENGRGNFPPRFSGLQFPNYSSELNVNALELDDSALYLCASSSTGREQYFGPGTRLTVT.

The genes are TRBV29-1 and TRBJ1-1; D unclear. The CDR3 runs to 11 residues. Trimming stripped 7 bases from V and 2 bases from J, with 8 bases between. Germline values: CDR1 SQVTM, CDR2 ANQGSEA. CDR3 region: CSARSNTEAFF. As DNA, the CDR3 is TGCAGCGCTCGCTCTAACACTGAAGCTTTCTTT.